Sequencing of this TCR beta chain was carried out in a study of siplizumab effects on memory and regulatory T cells. Using immunoSEQ multiplex PCR, the repertoire was profiled, and TCRdb retains in-frame clones only, with some absent. The repertoire consists of some 100,000 clones, with roughly 94% occurring once and the leading ten covering 1.3%. This clone has just one count. Trimming stripped 6 bases from V and 4 bases from J, with 7 bases between. Germline CDR1 and CDR2: DFQATT and SNEGSKA (reference sequence). This CDR3 is built from 11 residues. This sequence originates from a human donor in good health. The chain carries TRBV20-1 and TRBJ1-3; no clear D gene. The sample consisted of non-Treg CD4+ T cells sorted from blood. CDR3 nucleotides: TGCAGTGCCGGGGTAGGAAACACCATATATTTT. Translated: CSAGVGNTIYF.